This TCR beta chain was identified during a study of T cell changes during pregnancy in multiple sclerosis. The CDR3 is 14 residues long. V gave up 7 bases and J gave up 4 bases; unmatched junction bases: 8. Germline V gene sequence: CDR1 SGHAT, CDR2 FQNNGV. Sequenced by immunoSEQ multiplex PCR; TCRdb stores in-frame clones only, minus some. The sample contains around 24,000 clones, roughly 86% of which appear only once. This clone was recorded only once. The origin of this receptor is a female donor in good health, enrolled as a control in a pregnancy study. This rearrangement joins TRBV11-2 to TRBJ2-7; 9 positions match TRBD2. Sequenced material: CD4+ T cells from peripheral blood mononuclear cells, taken in the second trimester of pregnancy. The CDR3 region is CASTLAGTFYEQYF. The CDR3 nucleotides read TGTGCCAGCACCCTAGCGGGAACTTTTTACGAGCAGTACTTC.